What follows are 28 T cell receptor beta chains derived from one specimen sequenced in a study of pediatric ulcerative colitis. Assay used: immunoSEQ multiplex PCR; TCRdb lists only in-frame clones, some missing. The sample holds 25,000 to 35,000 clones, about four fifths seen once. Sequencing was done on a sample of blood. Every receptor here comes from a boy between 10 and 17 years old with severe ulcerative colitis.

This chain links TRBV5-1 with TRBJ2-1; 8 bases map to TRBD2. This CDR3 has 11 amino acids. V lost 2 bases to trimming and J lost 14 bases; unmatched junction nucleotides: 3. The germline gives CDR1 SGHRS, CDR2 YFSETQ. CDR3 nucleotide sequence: TGCGCCAGCAGCTTCGGGGGGGCGGAGTTCTTC. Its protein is CASSFGGAEFF.

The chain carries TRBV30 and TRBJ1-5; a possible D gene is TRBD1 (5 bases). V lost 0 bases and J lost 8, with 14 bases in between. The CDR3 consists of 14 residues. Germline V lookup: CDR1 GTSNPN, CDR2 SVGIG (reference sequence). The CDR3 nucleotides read TGTGCCTGGAGTGTTACGGGGGGAGTGGAGCCCCAGCATTTT. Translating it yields CAWSVTGGVEPQHF.

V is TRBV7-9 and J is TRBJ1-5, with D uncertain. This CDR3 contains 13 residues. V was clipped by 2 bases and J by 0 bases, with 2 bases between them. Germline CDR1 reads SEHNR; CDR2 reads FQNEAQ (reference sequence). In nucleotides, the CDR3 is TGTGCCAGCAGCTTAAATAGCAATCAGCCCCAGCATTTT. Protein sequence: CASSLNSNQPQHF.

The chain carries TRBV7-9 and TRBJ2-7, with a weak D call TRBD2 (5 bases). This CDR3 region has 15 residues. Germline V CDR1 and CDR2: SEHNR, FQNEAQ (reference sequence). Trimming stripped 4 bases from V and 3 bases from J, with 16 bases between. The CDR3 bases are TGTGCCAGCAGCTCCGGACTTTTATCCCACTACGAGCAGTACTTC. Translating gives CASSSGLLSHYEQYF.

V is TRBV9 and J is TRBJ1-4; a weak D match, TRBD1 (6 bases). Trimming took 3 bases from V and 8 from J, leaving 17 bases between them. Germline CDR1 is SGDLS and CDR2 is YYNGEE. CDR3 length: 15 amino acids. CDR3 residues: CASSGGTIGEEKLFF. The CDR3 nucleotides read TGTGCCAGCAGCGGCGGGACAATCGGTGAAGAAAAACTGTTTTTT. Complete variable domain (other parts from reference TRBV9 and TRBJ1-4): DSGVTQTPKHLITATGQRVTLRCSPRSGDLSVYWYQQSLDQGLQFLIQYYNGEERAKGNILERFSAQQFPDLHSELNLSSLELGDSALYFCASSGGTIGEEKLFFGSGTQLSVL.

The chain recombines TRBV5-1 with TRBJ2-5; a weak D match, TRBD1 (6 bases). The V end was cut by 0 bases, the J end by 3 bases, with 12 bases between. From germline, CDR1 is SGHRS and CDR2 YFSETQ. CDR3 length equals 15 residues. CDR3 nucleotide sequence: TGCGCCAGCAGCTTGGCACAGGGTCGGGAAGAGACCCAGTACTTC. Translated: CASSLAQGREETQYF.

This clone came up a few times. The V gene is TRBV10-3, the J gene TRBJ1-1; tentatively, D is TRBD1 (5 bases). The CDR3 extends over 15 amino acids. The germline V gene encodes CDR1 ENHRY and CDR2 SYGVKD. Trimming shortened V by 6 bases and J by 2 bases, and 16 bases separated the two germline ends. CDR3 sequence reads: CAIRSNPGRNTEAFF. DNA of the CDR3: TGTGCCATCAGATCTAATCCGGGACGCAACACTGAAGCTTTCTTT.

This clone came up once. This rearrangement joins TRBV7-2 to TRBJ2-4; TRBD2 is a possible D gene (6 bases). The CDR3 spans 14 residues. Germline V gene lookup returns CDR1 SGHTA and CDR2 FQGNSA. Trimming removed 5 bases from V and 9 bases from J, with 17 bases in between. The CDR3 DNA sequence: TGTGCCAGCAGCCTCCGGGGTCTGGAGGGCATTCAGTACTTC. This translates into CASSLRGLEGIQYF.

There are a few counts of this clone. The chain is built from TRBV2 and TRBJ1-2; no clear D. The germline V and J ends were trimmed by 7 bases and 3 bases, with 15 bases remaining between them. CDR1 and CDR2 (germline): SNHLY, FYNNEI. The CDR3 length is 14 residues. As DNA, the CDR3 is TGTGCCAGCATAGCGAGAGAACCTTACTATGGCTACACCTTC. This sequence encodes CASIAREPYYGYTF.

Written as DNA, the CDR3 is TGTGCCAGTAGAACCCGGGACTCTGGGGCCAACGTCCTGACTTTC. This codes for CASRTRDSGANVLTF. The chain is built from TRBV19 and TRBJ2-6, with D tentatively TRBD2 (5 bases). The CDR3 extends over 15 amino acids. Germline values: CDR1 LNHDA, CDR2 SQIVND (reference sequence). The V and J ends lost 6 bases and 0 bases respectively, with 9 bases between them. The complete variable domain, with remaining parts taken from reference TRBV19 and TRBJ2-6, reads DGGITQSPKYLFRKEGQNVTLSCEQNLNHDAMYWYRQDPGQGLRLIYYSQIVNDFQKGDIAEGYSVSREKKESFPLTVTSAQKNPTAFYLCASRTRDSGANVLTFGAGSRLTVL.

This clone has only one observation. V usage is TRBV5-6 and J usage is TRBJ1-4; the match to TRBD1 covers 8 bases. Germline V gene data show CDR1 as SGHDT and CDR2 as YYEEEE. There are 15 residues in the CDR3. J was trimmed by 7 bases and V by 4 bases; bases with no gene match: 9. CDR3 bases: TGTGCCAGCAGCGGGATTACAGGGGGATCTGAAAAACTGTTTTTT. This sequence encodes CASSGITGGSEKLFF.

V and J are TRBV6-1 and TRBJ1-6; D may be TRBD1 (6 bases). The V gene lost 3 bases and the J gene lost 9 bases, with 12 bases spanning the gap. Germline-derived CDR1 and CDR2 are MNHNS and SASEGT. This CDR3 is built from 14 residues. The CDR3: CASSEPLGGSPLHF. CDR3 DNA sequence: TGTGCCAGCAGTGAGCCTCTAGGGGGTTCACCCCTCCACTTT.

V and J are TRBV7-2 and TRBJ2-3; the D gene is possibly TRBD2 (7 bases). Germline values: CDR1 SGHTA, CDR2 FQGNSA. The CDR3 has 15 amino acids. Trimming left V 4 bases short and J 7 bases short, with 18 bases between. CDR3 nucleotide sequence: TGTGCCAGCAGCTCCTCCCGAGGGGGGGCGAATACGCAGTATTTT. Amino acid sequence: CASSSSRGGANTQYF.

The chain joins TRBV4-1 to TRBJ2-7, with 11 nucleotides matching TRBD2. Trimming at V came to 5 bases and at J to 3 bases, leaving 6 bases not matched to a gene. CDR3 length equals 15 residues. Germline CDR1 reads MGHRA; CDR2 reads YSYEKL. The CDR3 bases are TGCGCCAGCAGCTCCCCGACTAGCGGGATCTACGAGCAGTACTTC. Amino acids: CASSSPTSGIYEQYF.

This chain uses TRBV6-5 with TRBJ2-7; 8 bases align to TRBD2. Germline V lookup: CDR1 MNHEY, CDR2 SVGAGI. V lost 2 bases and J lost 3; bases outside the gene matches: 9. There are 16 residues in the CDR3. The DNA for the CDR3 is TGTGCCAGCAGTTACGGTGGACTAGCCCAGCGCTACGAGCAGTACTTC. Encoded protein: CASSYGGLAQRYEQYF.

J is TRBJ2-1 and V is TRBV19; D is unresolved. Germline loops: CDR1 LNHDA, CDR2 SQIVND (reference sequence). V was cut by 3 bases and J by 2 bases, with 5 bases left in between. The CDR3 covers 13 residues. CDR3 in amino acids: CASSIGPYNEQFF. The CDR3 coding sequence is TGTGCCAGTAGTATCGGCCCCTACAATGAGCAGTTCTTC.

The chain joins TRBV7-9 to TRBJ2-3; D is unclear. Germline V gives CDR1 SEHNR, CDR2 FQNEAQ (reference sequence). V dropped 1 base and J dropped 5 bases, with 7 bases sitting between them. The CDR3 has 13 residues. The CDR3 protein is CASSLVGKDTQYF. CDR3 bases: TGTGCCAGCAGCTTAGTAGGGAAAGATACGCAGTATTTT.

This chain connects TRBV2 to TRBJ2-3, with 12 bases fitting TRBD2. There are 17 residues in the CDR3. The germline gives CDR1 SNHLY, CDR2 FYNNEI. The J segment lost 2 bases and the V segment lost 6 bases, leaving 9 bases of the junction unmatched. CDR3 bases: TGTGCCAGCAGCGCACTTGGACTAGCGGGGCCCACAGATACGCAGTATTTT. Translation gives CASSALGLAGPTDTQYF.

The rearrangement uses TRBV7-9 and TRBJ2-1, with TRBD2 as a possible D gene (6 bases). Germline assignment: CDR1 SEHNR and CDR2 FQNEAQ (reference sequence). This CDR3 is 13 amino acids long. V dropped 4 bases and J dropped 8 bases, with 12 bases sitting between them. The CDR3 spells CASSSFGDYEQFF. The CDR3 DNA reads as TGTGCCAGCAGCTCCTTCGGGGACTATGAGCAGTTCTTC.

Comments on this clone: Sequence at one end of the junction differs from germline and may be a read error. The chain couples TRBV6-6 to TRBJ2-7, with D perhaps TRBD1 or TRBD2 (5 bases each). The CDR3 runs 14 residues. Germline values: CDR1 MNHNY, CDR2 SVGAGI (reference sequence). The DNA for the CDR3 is TGTGCCAGCAGTAACTCCAGGGCCGGGAACGAGCAGTACTTC. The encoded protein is CASSNSRAGNEQYF.

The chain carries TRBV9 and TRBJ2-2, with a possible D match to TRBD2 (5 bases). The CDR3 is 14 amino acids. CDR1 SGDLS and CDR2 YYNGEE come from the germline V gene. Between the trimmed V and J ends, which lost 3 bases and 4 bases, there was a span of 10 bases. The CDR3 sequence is CASSAPRGTGELFF. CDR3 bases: TGTGCCAGCAGCGCCCCTCGGGGCACCGGGGAGCTGTTTTTT.

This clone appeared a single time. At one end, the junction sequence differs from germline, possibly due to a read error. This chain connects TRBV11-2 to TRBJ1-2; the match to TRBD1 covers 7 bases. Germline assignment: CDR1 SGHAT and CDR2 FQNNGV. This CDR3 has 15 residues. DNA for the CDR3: TGCGCCAGCAGCCAAGAACTACAGGGGAACTATGGCTACACCTTC. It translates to CASSQELQGNYGYTF.

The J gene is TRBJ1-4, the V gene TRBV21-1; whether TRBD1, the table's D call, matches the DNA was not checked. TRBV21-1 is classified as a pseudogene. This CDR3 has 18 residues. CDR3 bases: TGTGCCAGCAGCAAAGGGGCGACAGGTGACCTTTTTGTTGGAAAACTGTTTTTT. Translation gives CASSKGATGDLFVGKLFF.

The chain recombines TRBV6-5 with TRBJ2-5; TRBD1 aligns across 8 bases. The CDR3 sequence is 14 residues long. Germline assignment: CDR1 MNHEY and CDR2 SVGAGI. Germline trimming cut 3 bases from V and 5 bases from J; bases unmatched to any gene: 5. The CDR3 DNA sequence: TGTGCCAGCAGTTATAGGGACAGGAAGGAGACCCAGTACTTC. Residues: CASSYRDRKETQYF.

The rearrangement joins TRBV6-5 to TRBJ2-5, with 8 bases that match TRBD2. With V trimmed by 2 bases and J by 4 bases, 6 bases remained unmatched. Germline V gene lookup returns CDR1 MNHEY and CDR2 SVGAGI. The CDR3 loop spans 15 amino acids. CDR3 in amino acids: CASSYGTRSGETQYF. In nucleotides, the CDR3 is TGTGCCAGCAGTTACGGGACTAGGTCTGGAGAGACCCAGTACTTC.

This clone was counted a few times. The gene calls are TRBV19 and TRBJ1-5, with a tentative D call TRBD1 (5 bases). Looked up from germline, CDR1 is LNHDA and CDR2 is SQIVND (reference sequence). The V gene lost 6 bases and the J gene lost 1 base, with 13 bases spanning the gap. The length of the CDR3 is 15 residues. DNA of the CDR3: TGTGCCAGTAGGGTTGGTGGACAAAGCAATCAGCCCCAGCATTTT. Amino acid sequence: CASRVGGQSNQPQHF.

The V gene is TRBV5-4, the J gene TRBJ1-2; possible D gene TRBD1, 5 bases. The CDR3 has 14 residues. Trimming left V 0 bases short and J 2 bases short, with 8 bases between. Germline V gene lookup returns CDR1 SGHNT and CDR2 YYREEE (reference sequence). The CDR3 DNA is TGTGCCAGCAGCTTGGGCGGGGGGAACTATGGCTACACCTTC. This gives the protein CASSLGGGNYGYTF.

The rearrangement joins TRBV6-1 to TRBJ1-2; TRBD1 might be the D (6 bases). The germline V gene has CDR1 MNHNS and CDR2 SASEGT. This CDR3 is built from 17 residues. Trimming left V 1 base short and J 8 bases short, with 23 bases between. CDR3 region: CASSEESQGRGISGYTF. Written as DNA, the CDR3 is TGTGCCAGCAGTGAAGAGTCCCAGGGAAGGGGGATTTCCGGCTACACCTTC.